This T cell receptor beta chain appears in the sequencing data of a study of blood T cells in healthy people across ages (dated by TCRdb to about 2015). Study-level background: In model experiments, roughly one uniquely barcoded TCR beta cDNA molecule per two T cells was captured by template switching. The donors were divided into four age groups: young (average approximately 16 years), middle-aged (around 37), aged (about 61) and long-lived (82). Using the same blood draw, the study looked at two additional independent replicas of 1 million unique cDNA reads for two donors, one aged 18 to 30 and the other aged 80 or older. Age-related changes in TCR beta repertoire diversity were measured in the study by deep sequencing normalized with unique cDNA molecular identifiers. To avoid experimental bias, donors of different ages were distributed randomly across sequencing lanes.

The donors were 40 or so Caucasian individuals from Russia, aged roughly 6 to 90 years, who were systemically healthy. Each donor gave roughly 9.5 milliliters of peripheral blood, collected into EDTA-treated Vacutainer tubes. Ficoll-Paque density-gradient centrifugation was used to isolate PBMCs, with at least 6.5 million per sample. Trizol reagent was used to extract total RNA from PBMCs, with at least 6 micrograms per sample. For every donor, flow cytometry on a PBMC aliquot measured the percentage of naive CD45RAhigh/CD27high T cells. This clonotype was seen only a few times. There is no known antigen for this receptor. Base qualities were left out, and no much larger clone turns up one base away. Library preparation was by 5' RACE. Data came from an Illumina HiSeq 2500. A second PCR of roughly 6 to 11 cycles was run with a J-beta primer mix and a sample-barcoded 5' primer. A unique molecular identifier was introduced onto each TCR beta cDNA molecule by a template-switch 5' adaptor carrying 12 random nucleotides. Each sample yielded at least 3 million CDR3-containing paired-end reads. First-strand cDNA synthesis was performed from all RNA using the Mint cDNA synthesis kit, with priming by a TRBC-specific oligonucleotide. Following uracil-DNA glycosylase treatment, all cDNA underwent a first 18-cycle PCR with the universal primers M1SS and BC2_uni_R. In the source study's methods: Normalization of each sample was performed by random selection of 1 million high-quality reads, each carrying a distinct molecular identifier. Instead of being binned into consensus sequences, reads that shared molecular identifiers were thrown out. CDR3 identification, clonotype clustering and error correction used MiTCR with a Q25 quality threshold and the strictest error-elimination algorithm. A nonparametric unseen species model with Euler transformation was used to estimate a lower bound on total TCR beta diversity. TCRdb ran its own pipeline on the public reads, namely fastp trimming at Q25 and MiXCR clone calling, and kept in-frame beta chains. Each entry merges the rows of one CDR3 protein and shows their most common DNA and genes. The V and J calls follow TCRdb's processing rather than the paper's. This sample comprises roughly 680,000 distinct CDR3 sequences, about 50% of them detected only once. Together, the top ten hold roughly 13% of the sample.

Trimming costs V 3 bases and J 14 bases, and their ends lie 11 bases apart. The CDR3 sequence holds 11 residues, the cysteine and phenylalanine included. This entry keeps only the CDR3 DNA: 33 bases, framed from base 1. CDR1 MNHEY and CDR2 SVGAGI were looked up in the germline V gene. The study at large found these results: Compared with the aged group, more naive CD4+ T cells, fewer expanded clones and increased TCR diversity were shown by the long-lived group, suggesting age selection. As age increased, observed TCR beta diversity per million T cells dropped in a roughly linear way, and a significant reduction was already evident by age 40. A strong correlation was found between observed TCR beta diversity and the percentage of naive T cells measured by flow cytometry. Because profiling used bulk unsorted PBMCs, naive and antigen-experienced compartments could not be compared conclusively. Donor CMV infection status was unknown, potentially confounding age-related changes in expanded clonotypes. Estimates of total diversity based on one million sequenced T cells were regarded as lower bounds and as underestimates.

Material for sequencing was blood. The chain uses TRBV6-5 and TRBJ1-3; matching of 6 bases hints at TRBD1 as the D gene. This TCR derives from an elderly woman in good health. The CDR3 region reads CASSYQGTVYF. The sequenced DNA is TGTGCCAGCAGTTATCAGGGGACGGTATATTTT.